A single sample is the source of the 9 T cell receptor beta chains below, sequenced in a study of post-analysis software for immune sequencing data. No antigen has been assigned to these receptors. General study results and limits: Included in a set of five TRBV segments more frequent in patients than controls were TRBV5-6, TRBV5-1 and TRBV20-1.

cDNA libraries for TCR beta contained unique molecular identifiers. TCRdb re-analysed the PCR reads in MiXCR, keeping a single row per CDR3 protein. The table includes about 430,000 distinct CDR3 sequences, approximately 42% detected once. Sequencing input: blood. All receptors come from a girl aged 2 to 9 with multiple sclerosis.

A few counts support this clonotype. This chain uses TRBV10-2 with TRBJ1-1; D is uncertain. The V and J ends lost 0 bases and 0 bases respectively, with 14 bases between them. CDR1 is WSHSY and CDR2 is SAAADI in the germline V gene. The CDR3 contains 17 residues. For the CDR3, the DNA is TGCGCCAGCAGTGAGTCGATTTTTCTGGAGATGAACACTGAAGCTTTCTTT. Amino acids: CASSESIFLEMNTEAFF.

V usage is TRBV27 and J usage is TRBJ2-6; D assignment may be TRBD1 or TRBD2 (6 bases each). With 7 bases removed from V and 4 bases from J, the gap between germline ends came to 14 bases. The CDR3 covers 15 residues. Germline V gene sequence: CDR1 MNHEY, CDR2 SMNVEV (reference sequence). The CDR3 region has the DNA TGTGCCAGCAACCGCCGGGGGCGGGGGGCCAACGTCCTGACTTTC. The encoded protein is CASNRRGRGANVLTF.

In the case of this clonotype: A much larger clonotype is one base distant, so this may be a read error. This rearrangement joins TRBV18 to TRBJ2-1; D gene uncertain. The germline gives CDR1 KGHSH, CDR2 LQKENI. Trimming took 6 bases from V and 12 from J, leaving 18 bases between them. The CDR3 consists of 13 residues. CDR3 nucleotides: TGTGCCAGCTCCCCGCTGCAAGACATTGGGCAGTTCTTC. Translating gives CASSPLQDIGQFF.

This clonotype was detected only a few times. In DNA, the CDR3 is TGCAGCGTTTTGGAGCATAGCAATCAGCCCCAGCATTTT. Encoded protein: CSVLEHSNQPQHF. The V call is TRBV29-1, the J call TRBJ1-5, with D uncertain. V gave up 5 bases and J gave up 0 bases, with 8 bases separating them. From germline, CDR1 is SQVTM and CDR2 ANQGSEA. This CDR3 is built from 13 residues.

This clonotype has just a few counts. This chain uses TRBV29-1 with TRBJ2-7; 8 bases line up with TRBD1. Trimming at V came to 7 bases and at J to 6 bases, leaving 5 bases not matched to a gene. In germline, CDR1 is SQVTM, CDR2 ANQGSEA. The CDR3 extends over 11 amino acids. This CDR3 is CSGGQGPEQYF. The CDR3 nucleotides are TGCAGCGGCGGACAGGGCCCCGAGCAGTACTTC.

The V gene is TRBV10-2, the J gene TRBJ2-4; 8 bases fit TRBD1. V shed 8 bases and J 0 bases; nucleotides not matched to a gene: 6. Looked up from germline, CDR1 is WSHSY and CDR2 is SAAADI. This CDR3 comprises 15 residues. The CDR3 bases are TGCGCCAGCCAGGGGACAGGCCTAGCCAAAAACATTCAGTACTTC. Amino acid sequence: CASQGTGLAKNIQYF.

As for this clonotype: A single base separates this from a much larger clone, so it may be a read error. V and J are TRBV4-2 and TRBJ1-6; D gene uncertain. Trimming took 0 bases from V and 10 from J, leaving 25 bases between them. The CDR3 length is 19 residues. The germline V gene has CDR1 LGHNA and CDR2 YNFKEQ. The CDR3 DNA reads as TGTGCCAGCAGCCAAGATGGGGAGTTTTCGGGTTTATCGGGATCACCCCTCCACTTT. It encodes CASSQDGEFSGLSGSPLHF.

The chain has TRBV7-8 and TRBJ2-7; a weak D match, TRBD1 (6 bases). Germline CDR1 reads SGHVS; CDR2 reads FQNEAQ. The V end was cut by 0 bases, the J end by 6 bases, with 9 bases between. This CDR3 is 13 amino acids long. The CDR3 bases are TGTGCCAGCAGCTTAGCACAGGGAGCCGAGCAGTACTTC. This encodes CASSLAQGAEQYF.

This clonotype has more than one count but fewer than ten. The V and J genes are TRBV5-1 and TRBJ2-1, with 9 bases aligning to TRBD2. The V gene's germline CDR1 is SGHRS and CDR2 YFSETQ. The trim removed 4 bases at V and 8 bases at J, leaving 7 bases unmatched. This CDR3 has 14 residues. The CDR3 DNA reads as TGCGCCAGCAGCGCGGGAGGGCCGTACGATGAGCAGTTCTTC. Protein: CASSAGGPYDEQFF.